A single count supports the clone carrying this TCR beta chain. The antigen is unknown. Alongside a J-beta primer mix, a sample-barcoded 5' primer served in a second PCR lasting roughly 7 to 12 cycles. Every single cDNA molecule received a tag from a template-switch adaptor with 12 random nucleotides. TCRdb reprocessed the 5' RACE reads via MiXCR and lists one record per CDR3 protein. Of hundreds of thousands of distinct CDR3 sequences detected, 56% appear once; the ten largest clones hold under 30%. This entry is derived from a study of blood T cells in healthy people across ages. Regarding the study as a whole: Possibly confounding the expanded clonotype changes was the fact that donor CMV status was unknown.

V lost 7 bases, J lost 13 bases, and 12 bases stayed unmatched. The CDR3 spans 12 residues. CDR1 is DFQATT and CDR2 is SNEGSKA in the germline V gene (reference sequence). Total RNA was isolated from each sample in quantities of at least 6 micrograms. The clonotype was recovered from a man in his forties or fifties in good health. The chain couples TRBV20-1 to TRBJ2-1; 8 bases fit TRBD2. The sequenced sample was blood. The CDR3 region has the DNA TGCAGTGGAACTAGCGGACAAGAGACCCAGTTCTTC. Residues: CSGTSGQETQFF.